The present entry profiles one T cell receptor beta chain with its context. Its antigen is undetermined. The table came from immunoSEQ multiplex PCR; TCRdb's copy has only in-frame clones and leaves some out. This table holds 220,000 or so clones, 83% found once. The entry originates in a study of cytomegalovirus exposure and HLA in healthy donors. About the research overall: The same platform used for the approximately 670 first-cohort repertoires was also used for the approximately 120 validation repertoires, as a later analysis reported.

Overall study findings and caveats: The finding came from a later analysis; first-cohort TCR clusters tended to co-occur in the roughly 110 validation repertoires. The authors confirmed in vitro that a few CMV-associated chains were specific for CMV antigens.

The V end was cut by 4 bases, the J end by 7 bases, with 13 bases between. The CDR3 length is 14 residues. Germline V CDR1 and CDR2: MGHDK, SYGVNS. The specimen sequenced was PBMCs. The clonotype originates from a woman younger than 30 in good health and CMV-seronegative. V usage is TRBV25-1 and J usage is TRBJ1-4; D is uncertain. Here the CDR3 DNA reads TGTGCCAGCAGTGGCCCGGGAGTTGGTGAAAAACTGTTTTTT. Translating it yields CASSGPGVGEKLFF.